The sequence of this T cell receptor beta chain was determined in a study of blood T cell repertoires in COVID-19. Produced via immunoSEQ multiplex PCR; TCRdb's table is partial and in-frame only. The repertoire consists of around 140,000 clones, with approximately 84% occurring once and the leading ten covering approximately 5%. The V gene's germline CDR1 is MNHEY and CDR2 SVGAGI. The V and J ends lost 7 bases and 7 bases, in that order; junction bases with no gene match: 6. CDR3 length equals 13 residues. The chain uses TRBV6-5 and TRBJ2-1; 8 positions agree with TRBD1. Source material: peripheral blood. The TCR was taken from a human donor in a cohort sampled during active COVID-19. CDR3 bases: TGTGCCAGCACCGGGCAGGGGGCTAATGAGCAGTTCTTC. It translates to CASTGQGANEQFF.